This T cell receptor beta chain was sequenced in a study of T cells in Graves' hyperthyroidism and ophthalmopathy. About the research overall: Initial diagnosis, before any treatment, was when peripheral blood was collected.

Notes on this clonotype: Its antigen remains unknown.

Thyroid ultrasound, orbital computed tomography, clinical symptoms, and serum thyroxine and TRAb underpinned diagnoses. The V segment lost 6 bases and the J segment 0 bases; nucleotides outside the gene matches: 5. CDR3 length: 14 amino acids. Overall study findings and caveats: Most clonotypes expanded in thyroid above 0.001 were likewise present in blood. Ophthalmopathy was distinguished from stable hyperthyroidism by 13 V-J signatures.

Template material for amplifying TCR beta CDR3 regions consisted of RNA transcripts. Primed by the HTBI set, a first-round RT-PCR was run on the TCR CDR3. TCRdb independently ran MiXCR on the multiplex PCR reads; one entry per CDR3 protein. The repertoire holds about 300,000 distinct CDR3 sequences, 15% to 20% seen once, with 39% in the top ten. The V call is TRBV12-3 or TRBV12-4, the J call TRBJ2-7; 7 bases are shared with TRBD2. The sequenced sample consisted of blood. This TCR came from a man in his forties or fifties with Graves' ophthalmopathy. CDR3 sequence: CASRTSASSYEQYF. The CDR3 region has the DNA TGTGCCAGCAGAACTAGCGCCAGCTCCTACGAGCAGTACTTC.